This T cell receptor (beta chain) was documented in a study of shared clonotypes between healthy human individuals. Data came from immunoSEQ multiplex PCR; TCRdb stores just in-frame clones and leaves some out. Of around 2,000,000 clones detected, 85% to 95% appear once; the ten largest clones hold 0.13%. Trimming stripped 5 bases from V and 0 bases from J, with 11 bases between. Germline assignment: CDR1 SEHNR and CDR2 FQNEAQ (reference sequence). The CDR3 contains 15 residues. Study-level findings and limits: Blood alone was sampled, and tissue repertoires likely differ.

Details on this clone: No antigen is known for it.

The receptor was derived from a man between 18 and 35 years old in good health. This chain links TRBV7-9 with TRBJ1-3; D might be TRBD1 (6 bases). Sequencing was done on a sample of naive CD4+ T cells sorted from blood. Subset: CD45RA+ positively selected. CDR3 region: CASSQTGPSGNTIYF. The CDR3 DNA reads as TGTGCCAGCAGCCAGACAGGCCCCTCTGGAAACACCATATATTTT.